This TCR beta chain comes out of a study of T cells in localized non-small cell lung cancer (dated by TCRdb to 2019 to 2021). A note on the overall study: T cell repertoires of about 230 early-stage NSCLC patients were analyzed, with tumors being compared against uninvolved tumor-adjacent lungs. The cohort comprised 200 to 300 treatment-naïve NSCLC patients with resected, localized lung tumors. A mean age of approximately 70 years was recorded for the NSCLC patients, of whom roughly 130 were male and 95 to 110 were female. Findings and caveats that apply to the study as a whole: Because the study design was exploratory, TCR variables were selected using unadjusted p-values without false-discovery rate correction. Because multi-region sequencing of the tumors was not done, intratumor heterogeneity could not be ruled out. The highest T cell clonality was observed in uninvolved tumor-adjacent lung, where clonality exceeded that of tumor, suggesting that antigenic responses were more focused in uninvolved tumor-adjacent lung. Higher T cell density in blood was associated with longer overall survival, whereas higher clonality in adjacent lung was associated with shorter survival. Of the top 100 tumor clones, a median of roughly 56 were detected in paired uninvolved adjacent lung; around 30 were also among that lung's top 100.

At diagnosis, peripheral blood, uninvolved tumor-adjacent lung and tumor were collected and stored as a combination of fresh-frozen and FFPE material. For TCR repertoire profiling, the blood samples were analyzed as peripheral blood mononuclear cells. TCR beta CDR3 regions were sequenced from DNA using the immunoSEQ Assay. For the original study's pipeline: To compute T cell density, TCR beta template counts were normalized to usable DNA, which was estimated by amplifying housekeeping genes. Richness was estimated using the preseqR package, with extrapolation to 400,000 templates for PBMC samples and to 120,000 templates for tissue samples. Clonality was calculated as one minus Pielou's evenness. Tissue-enriched TCRs were identified through differential abundance testing performed on productive amino-acid clonotypes, with a minimum total count of 5 and an alpha of 0.1. The Jaccard Index and the Morisita Overlap Index were used to quantify repertoire overlap between compartments. GLIPH grouped TCR beta CDR3s together with public tetramer-defined viral CDR3s, and a viral motif had to include at least three viral sequences and show V-gene enrichment. Entries here come from immuneACCESS through TCRdb and include only in-frame sequences with V and J called. Some clones fail to appear in such tables; in the studies checked, an unresolved V gene covers under half of the shortfall, and the cause of the remainder is unknown. V and J calls and clone size are copied from that table; D and trimming were computed from the DNA. Counted in this sample were more than 30,000 clones; roughly 86% of them appeared once. The ten top clones hold 4.2% of the sample.

In regard to this clone: Its recognized antigen is unknown. Base qualities were left out, and no much larger clone turns up one base away.

The V end gives up 0 bases and the J end 9 bases, leaving 4 bases in the junction not matched to a gene. The germline V gene (reference sequence) gives CDR1 as MNHNY and CDR2 as SVGAGI. From cysteine to phenylalanine, the CDR3 is 15 amino acids long. CDR3 DNA is the only sequence kept; it has 45 bases, read in frame from the first base. The chain is assembled from TRBV6-6 and TRBJ1-6; TRBD1 fits 8 bases in the junction. This material consisted of peripheral blood mononuclear cells, taken before any cancer treatment. This clonotype was obtained from a woman aged 40-69 years with stage III lung adenocarcinoma. The CDR3 in this case is CASSYSGQGLSPLHF. At the DNA level, the sequence is TGTGCCAGCAGTTACTCCGGACAGGGACTTTCACCCCTCCACTTT.